This record looks at one TCR beta chain sequence and its context. As yet, its antigen is unknown. This sample was taken from a study of cytomegalovirus exposure and HLA in healthy donors. CDR1 is SEHNR and CDR2 is FQNEAQ in the germline V gene (reference sequence). The CDR3 is made up of 14 amino acids. The ends were cut back, 4 bases at V and 4 bases at J, with 13 bases in the middle. Study-wide findings and caveats: Some TCR beta chains (about 180 of them) were listed as cytomegalovirus-associated. Whilst most TCR sequences proved rare, a subset of public TCRs occurred across many donors. In a later analysis, first-cohort TCR clusters were found to tend to co-occur in the 130 or so validation repertoires.

Measured with immunoSEQ multiplex PCR; TCRdb has only the in-frame clones, and not every one. The sample yields more than 90,000 clones, about 83% seen once. The chain is built from TRBV7-9 and TRBJ1-2, with TRBD1 as a possible D gene (6 bases). The sequence came from a man younger than 35 in good health and CMV-seronegative. The specimen sequenced was PBMCs. The CDR3 region has the DNA TGTGCCAGCAGCTCCGGGACAATACTCTATGGCTACACCTTC. Its protein product is CASSSGTILYGYTF.